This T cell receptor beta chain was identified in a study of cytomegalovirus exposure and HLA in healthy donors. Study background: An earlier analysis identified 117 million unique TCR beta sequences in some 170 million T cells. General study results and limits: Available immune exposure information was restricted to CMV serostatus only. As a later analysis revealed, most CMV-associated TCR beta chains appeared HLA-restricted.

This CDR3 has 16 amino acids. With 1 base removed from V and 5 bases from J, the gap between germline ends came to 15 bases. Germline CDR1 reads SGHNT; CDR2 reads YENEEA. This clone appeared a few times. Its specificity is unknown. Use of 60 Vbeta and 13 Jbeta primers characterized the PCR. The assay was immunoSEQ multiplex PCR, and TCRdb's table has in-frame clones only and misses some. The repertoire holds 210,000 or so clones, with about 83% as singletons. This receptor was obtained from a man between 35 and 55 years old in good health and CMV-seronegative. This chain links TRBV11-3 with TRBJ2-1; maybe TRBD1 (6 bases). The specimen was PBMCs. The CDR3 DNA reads TGTGCCAGCAGCTTAGCAGGGGTATCCTACAACAATGAGCAGTTCTTC. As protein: CASSLAGVSYNNEQFF.